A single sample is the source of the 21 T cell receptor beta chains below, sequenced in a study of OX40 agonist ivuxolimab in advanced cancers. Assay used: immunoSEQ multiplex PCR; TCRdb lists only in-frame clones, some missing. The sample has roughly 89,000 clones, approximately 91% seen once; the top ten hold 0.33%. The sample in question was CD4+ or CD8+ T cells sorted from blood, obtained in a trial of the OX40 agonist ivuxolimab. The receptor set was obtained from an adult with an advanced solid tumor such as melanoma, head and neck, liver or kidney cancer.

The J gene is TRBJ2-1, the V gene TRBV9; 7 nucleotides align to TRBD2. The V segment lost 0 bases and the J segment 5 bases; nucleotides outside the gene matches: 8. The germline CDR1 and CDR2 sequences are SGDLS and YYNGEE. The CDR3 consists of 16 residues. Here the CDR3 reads CASSVGFTSAHNEQFF. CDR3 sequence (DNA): TGTGCCAGCAGCGTAGGTTTCACTAGCGCACACAATGAGCAGTTCTTC.

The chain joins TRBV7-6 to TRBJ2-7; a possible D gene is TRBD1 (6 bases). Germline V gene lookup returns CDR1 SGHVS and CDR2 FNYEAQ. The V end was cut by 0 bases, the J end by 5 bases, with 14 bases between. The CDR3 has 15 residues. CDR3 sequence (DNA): TGTGCCAGCAGCTTAGCCCGGACAGCAGGAGACGAGCAGTACTTC. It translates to CASSLARTAGDEQYF. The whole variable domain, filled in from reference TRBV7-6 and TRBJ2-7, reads GAGVSQSPRYKVTKRGQDVALRCDPISGHVSLYWYRQALGQGPEFLTYFNYEAQQDKSGLPNDRFSAERPEGSISTLTIQRTEQRDSAMYRCASSLARTAGDEQYFGPGTRLTVT.

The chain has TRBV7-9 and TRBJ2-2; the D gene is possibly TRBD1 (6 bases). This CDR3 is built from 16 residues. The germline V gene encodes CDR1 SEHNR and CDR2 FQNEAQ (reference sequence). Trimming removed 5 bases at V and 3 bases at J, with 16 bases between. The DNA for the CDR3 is TGTGCCAGCAGCCCCTACAGGGAGCCGGACACCGGGGAGCTGTTTTTT. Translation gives CASSPYREPDTGELFF.

In nucleotides, the CDR3 is TGCAGCGTTGAAGCGGTCAACAGAATCTCGGGCACTGAAGCTTTCTTT. Amino acid sequence: CSVEAVNRISGTEAFF. The J gene is TRBJ1-1, the V gene TRBV29-1, with D uncertain. The CDR3 is 16 amino acids. Trimming removed 1 base from V and 4 bases from J, with 19 bases in between. Germline V gene data show CDR1 as SQVTM and CDR2 as ANQGSEA.

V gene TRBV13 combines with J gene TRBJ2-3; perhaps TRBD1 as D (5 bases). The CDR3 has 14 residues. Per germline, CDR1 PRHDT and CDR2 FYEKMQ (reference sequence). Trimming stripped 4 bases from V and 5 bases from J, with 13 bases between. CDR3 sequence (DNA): TGTGCCAGCAGCTCCGGACACCGAGGAGATACGCAGTATTTT. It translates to CASSSGHRGDTQYF.

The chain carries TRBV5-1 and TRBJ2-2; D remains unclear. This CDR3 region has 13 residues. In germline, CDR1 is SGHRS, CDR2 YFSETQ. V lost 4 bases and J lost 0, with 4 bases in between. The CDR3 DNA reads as TGCGCCAGCAGCGAACCGAACACCGGGGAGCTGTTTTTT. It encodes CASSEPNTGELFF.

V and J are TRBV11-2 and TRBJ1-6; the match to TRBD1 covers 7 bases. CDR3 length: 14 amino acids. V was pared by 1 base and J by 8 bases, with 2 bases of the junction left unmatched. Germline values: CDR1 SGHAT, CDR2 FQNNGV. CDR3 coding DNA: TGTGCCAGCAGCTTAGGACAGGGTTATTCACCCCTCCACTTT. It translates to CASSLGQGYSPLHF.

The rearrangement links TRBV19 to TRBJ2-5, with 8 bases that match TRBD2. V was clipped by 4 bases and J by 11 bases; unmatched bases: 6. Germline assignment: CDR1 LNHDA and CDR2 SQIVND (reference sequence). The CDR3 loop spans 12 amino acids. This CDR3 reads CASSTSSGRQYF. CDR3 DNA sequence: TGTGCCAGTAGTACTTCTAGCGGGCGGCAGTACTTC.

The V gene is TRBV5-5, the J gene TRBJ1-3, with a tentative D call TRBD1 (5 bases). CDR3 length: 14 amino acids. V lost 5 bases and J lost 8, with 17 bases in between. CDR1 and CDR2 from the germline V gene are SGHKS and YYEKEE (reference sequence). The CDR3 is CASSLQGASHTIYF. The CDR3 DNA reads TGTGCCAGCAGTCTCCAGGGAGCTTCACACACCATATATTTT.

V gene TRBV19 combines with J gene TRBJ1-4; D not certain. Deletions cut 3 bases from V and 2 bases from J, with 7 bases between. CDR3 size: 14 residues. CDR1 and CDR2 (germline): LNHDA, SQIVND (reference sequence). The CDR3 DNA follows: TGTGCCAGTAGTATGGGCAGGACTAATGAAAAACTGTTTTTT. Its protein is CASSMGRTNEKLFF.

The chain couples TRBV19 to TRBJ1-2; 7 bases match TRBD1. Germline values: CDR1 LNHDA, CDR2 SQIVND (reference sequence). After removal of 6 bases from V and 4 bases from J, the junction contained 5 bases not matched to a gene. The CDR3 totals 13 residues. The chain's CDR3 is CASREGQTYGYTF. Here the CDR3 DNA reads TGTGCCAGTAGGGAGGGACAGACCTATGGCTACACCTTC.

CDR3 in amino acids: CASGGGDTQYF. In nucleotides, the CDR3 is TGTGCCAGCGGGGGTGGGGATACGCAGTATTTT. This rearrangement joins TRBV7-9 to TRBJ2-3, with D perhaps TRBD1 or TRBD2 (5 bases each). The CDR3 consists of 11 residues. CDR1 and CDR2 (germline): SEHNR, FQNEAQ (reference sequence). V lost 8 bases to trimming and J lost 6 bases, with 9 bases between them.

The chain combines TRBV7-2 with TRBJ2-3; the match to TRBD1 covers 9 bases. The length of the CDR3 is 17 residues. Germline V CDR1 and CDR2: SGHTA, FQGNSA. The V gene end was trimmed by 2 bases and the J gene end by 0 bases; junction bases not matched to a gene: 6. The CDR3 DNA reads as TGTGCCAGCAGCTTACTGGACAGGGGATACAGCACAGATACGCAGTATTTT. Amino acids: CASSLLDRGYSTDTQYF. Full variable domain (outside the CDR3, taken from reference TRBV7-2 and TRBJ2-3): GAGVSQSPSNKVTEKGKDVELRCDPISGHTALYWYRQSLGQGLEFLIYFQGNSAPDKSGLPSDRFSAERTGGSVSTLTIQRTQQEDSAVYLCASSLLDRGYSTDTQYFGPGTRLTVL.

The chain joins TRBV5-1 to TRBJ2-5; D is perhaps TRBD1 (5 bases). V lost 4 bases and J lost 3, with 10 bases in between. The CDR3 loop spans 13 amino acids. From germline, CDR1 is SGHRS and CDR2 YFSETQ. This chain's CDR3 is CASSPGQKETQYF. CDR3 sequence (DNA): TGCGCCAGCAGCCCCGGACAAAAAGAGACCCAGTACTTC.

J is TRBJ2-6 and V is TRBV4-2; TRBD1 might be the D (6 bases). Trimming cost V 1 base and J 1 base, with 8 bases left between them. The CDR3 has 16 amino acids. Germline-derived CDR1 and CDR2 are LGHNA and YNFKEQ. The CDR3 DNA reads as TGTGCCAGCAGCCAAGGGCAGGGGTCTGGGGCCAACGTCCTGACTTTC. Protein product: CASSQGQGSGANVLTF.

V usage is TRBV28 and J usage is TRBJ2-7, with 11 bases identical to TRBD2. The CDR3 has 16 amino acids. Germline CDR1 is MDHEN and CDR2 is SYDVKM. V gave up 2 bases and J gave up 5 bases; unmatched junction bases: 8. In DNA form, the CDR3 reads TGTGCCAGCAGTTTAAGAACTAGCGGGAGAGGCGACGAGCAGTACTTC. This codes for CASSLRTSGRGDEQYF. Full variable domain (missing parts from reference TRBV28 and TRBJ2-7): DVKVTQSSRYLVKRTGEKVFLECVQDMDHENMFWYRQDPGLGLRLIYFSYDVKMKEKGDIPEGYSVSREKKERFSLILESASTNQTSMYLCASSLRTSGRGDEQYFGPGTRLTVT.

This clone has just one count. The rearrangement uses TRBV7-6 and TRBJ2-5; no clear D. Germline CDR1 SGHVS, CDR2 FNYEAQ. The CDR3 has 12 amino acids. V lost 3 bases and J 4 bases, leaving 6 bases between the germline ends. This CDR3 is CASSFWGETQYF. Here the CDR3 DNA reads TGTGCCAGCAGCTTTTGGGGAGAGACCCAGTACTTC.

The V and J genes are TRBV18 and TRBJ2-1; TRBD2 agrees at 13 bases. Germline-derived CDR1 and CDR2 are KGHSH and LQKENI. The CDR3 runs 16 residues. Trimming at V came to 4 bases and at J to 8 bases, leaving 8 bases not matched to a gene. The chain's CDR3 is CASSLSGTSGNYEQFF. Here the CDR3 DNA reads TGTGCCAGCTCACTTTCCGGGACTAGCGGGAACTATGAGCAGTTCTTC.

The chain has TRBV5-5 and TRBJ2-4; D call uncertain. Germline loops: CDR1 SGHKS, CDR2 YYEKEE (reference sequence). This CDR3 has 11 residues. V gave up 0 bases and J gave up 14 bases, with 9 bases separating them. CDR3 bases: TGTGCCAGCAGCTTGGTCCAGTCCGAGTACTTC. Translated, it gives CASSLVQSEYF.

The CDR3 region has the DNA TGTGCCAGCAGCTTAGCCGGGACAGGGGCCTACGAGCAGTACTTC. Amino acid sequence: CASSLAGTGAYEQYF. This chain uses TRBV7-2 with TRBJ2-7, with 10 bases identical to TRBD1. CDR1 is SGHTA and CDR2 is FQGNSA in the germline V gene. The V segment lost 0 bases and the J segment 2 bases; nucleotides outside the gene matches: 1. The CDR3 covers 15 residues.

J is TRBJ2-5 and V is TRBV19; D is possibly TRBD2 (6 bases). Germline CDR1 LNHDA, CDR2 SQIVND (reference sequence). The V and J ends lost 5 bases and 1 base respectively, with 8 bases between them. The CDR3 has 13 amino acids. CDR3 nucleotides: TGTGCCAGTAGTCGGGACTTCCAAGAGACCCAGTACTTC. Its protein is CASSRDFQETQYF.